The 18 T cell receptor beta chains listed next were all sequenced from one sample in a study of blood T cells in healthy people across ages. It was with a sample-barcoded 5' primer and a J-beta primer mix that a second PCR of about 6 to 12 cycles was run. TCRdb itself ran the 5' RACE reads through MiXCR, one entry per CDR3 protein. The sample holds some 1.8 million distinct CDR3 sequences, 30% to 40% seen once. Material for sequencing was blood. These receptors came from a human donor in good health.

This chain uses TRBV9 with TRBJ2-3; D is perhaps TRBD1 (5 bases). Germline assignment: CDR1 SGDLS and CDR2 YYNGEE. The CDR3 runs to 15 residues. The V end lost 3 bases, the J end lost 0 bases, and 11 bases lay between the germline ends. The CDR3 region is CASSGGGPSTDTQYF. In nucleotides, the CDR3 is TGTGCCAGCAGCGGGGGCGGTCCTAGCACAGATACGCAGTATTTT. Supplemented by reference TRBV9 and TRBJ2-3, the full variable domain reads DSGVTQTPKHLITATGQRVTLRCSPRSGDLSVYWYQQSLDQGLQFLIQYYNGEERAKGNILERFSAQQFPDLHSELNLSSLELGDSALYFCASSGGGPSTDTQYFGPGTRLTVL.

The V gene is TRBV28, the J gene TRBJ2-7, with 8 bases matching TRBD1. The CDR3 loop spans 13 amino acids. Trimming took 10 bases from V and 1 from J; bases not matched to a gene: 6. Germline CDR1 reads MDHEN; CDR2 reads SYDVKM. The CDR3 is CATWDRRSYEQYF. CDR3 nucleotides: TGTGCCACCTGGGACAGGAGATCCTACGAGCAGTACTTC.

The chain couples TRBV15 to TRBJ1-6, with D uncertain. V lost 5 bases to trimming and J lost 8 bases, with 7 bases between them. This CDR3 region has 12 residues. Germline V gives CDR1 LNHNV, CDR2 YYDKDF (reference sequence). CDR3 nucleotides: TGTGCCACCAGCTTATCAGATTCACCCCTCCACTTT. It specifies CATSLSDSPLHF.

The CDR3 here is CASSLAAATNEKLFF. The CDR3 DNA reads TGTGCCAGCAGCTTAGCGGCAGCAACTAATGAAAAACTGTTTTTT. V usage is TRBV7-2 and J usage is TRBJ1-4; no reliable D call. V was pared by 0 bases and J by 0 bases, with 5 bases between. The CDR3 loop spans 15 amino acids. Germline V gives CDR1 SGHTA, CDR2 FQGNSA. The whole variable domain, filled in from reference TRBV7-2 and TRBJ1-4, reads GAGVSQSPSNKVTEKGKDVELRCDPISGHTALYWYRQSLGQGLEFLIYFQGNSAPDKSGLPSDRFSAERTGGSVSTLTIQRTQQEDSAVYLCASSLAAATNEKLFFGSGTQLSVL.

V and J are TRBV24-1 and TRBJ2-7; TRBD1 or TRBD2 may be the D gene (5 bases each). Trimming removed 3 bases from V and 2 bases from J, with 16 bases in between. The CDR3 covers 16 residues. From germline, CDR1 is KGHDR and CDR2 SFDVKD. The CDR3 protein is CATSDPSGTRTYEQYF. For the CDR3, the DNA is TGTGCCACCAGTGATCCCTCAGGGACGCGCACCTACGAGCAGTACTTC.

This chain links TRBV7-2 with TRBJ2-7; TRBD1 aligns across 7 bases. The CDR3 has 15 residues. Germline CDR1 and CDR2: SGHTA and FQGNSA. The J segment lost 3 bases and the V segment lost 3 bases, leaving 8 bases of the junction unmatched. The CDR3 bases are TGTGCCAGCAGCTTCCGACAGGGAACTTTCTACGAGCAGTACTTC. It codes for CASSFRQGTFYEQYF.

The chain carries TRBV3-1 and TRBJ2-7, with a tentative D call TRBD2 (5 bases). Germline V CDR1 and CDR2: LGHDT, YNNKEL (reference sequence). The CDR3 loop spans 15 amino acids. V lost 4 bases and J 5 bases, leaving 18 bases between the germline ends. CDR3 sequence (DNA): TGTGCCAGCAGCCGGACGCCGGGGTATAGGGACGAGCAGTACTTC. Its protein product is CASSRTPGYRDEQYF.

This clonotype has just a few counts. V is TRBV20-1 and J is TRBJ2-3; 10 bases are shared with TRBD1. The V and J ends lost 6 bases and 4 bases, in that order; junction bases with no gene match: 7. The germline CDR1 and CDR2 sequences are DFQATT and SNEGSKA (reference sequence). The CDR3 loop spans 14 amino acids. CDR3 loop: CSAKDRGRSDTQYF. CDR3 in DNA: TGCAGTGCAAAGGACAGGGGGAGGTCAGATACGCAGTATTTT.

This clonotype was seen more than once but under ten times. The chain employs TRBV5-1 and TRBJ2-3; the D gene is possibly TRBD2 (7 bases). V gave up 0 bases and J gave up 2 bases, with 16 bases separating them. The length of the CDR3 is 17 residues. Germline CDR1 reads SGHRS; CDR2 reads YFSETQ. CDR3 bases: TGCGCCAGCAGCTTGGATTCGGGGGGCGATTACACAGATACGCAGTATTTT. It translates to CASSLDSGGDYTDTQYF.

Only a few counts were recorded for this clonotype. CDR3 DNA sequence: TGTGCCAGTTCCCCCCTCCCCGGGGGGTATGGCTACACCTTC. This gives the protein CASSPLPGGYGYTF. The rearrangement uses TRBV12-3 or TRBV12-4 and TRBJ1-2; perhaps TRBD1 as D (5 bases). V lost 9 bases, J lost 5 bases, and 19 bases lay in between. This CDR3 contains 14 residues.

The gene calls are TRBV10-3 and TRBJ2-1; D may be TRBD2 (5 bases). The germline gives CDR1 ENHRY, CDR2 SYGVKD. Trimming pared 0 bases from V and 9 bases from J, leaving 12 bases between. This CDR3 is built from 14 residues. CDR3 sequence (DNA): TGTGCCATCAGTGAGTCGCCGAGGGAGAGTGAGCAGTTCTTC. Its translation is CAISESPRESEQFF.

The gene calls are TRBV7-8 and TRBJ2-2, with a weak D call TRBD2 (5 bases). Germline V gene lookup returns CDR1 SGHVS and CDR2 FQNEAQ. V lost 4 bases and J 2 bases, leaving 11 bases between the germline ends. This CDR3 region has 15 residues. This chain's CDR3 is CASSSAVRNTGELFF. CDR3 DNA: TGTGCCAGCAGCTCAGCGGTCCGAAACACCGGGGAGCTGTTTTTT.

This clonotype has a handful of counts. The gene calls are TRBV11-2 and TRBJ2-4; TRBD1 might be the D (6 bases). Germline CDR1 SGHAT, CDR2 FQNNGV. The CDR3 length is 14 residues. V was clipped by 4 bases and J by 6 bases, with 13 bases between them. The CDR3 DNA sequence: TGTGCCAGCAGCTCGCAGGGGTCTTTAAACATTCAGTACTTC. It specifies CASSSQGSLNIQYF.

This clonotype was counted many times. This rearrangement joins TRBV28 to TRBJ2-7; 8 nucleotides agree with TRBD1. The CDR3 is 13 amino acids. Germline assignment: CDR1 MDHEN and CDR2 SYDVKM. V trimming: 6 bases; J trimming: 6 bases; junction bases outside the gene matches: 7. The CDR3, as DNA: TGTGCCAGCAGCCTGGGACAGGCATCCGAGCAGTACTTC. Protein sequence: CASSLGQASEQYF.

V usage is TRBV4-3 and J usage is TRBJ2-5; D unresolved. Germline V gives CDR1 LGHNA, CDR2 YSLEER. Between the trimmed V and J ends, which lost 2 bases and 4 bases, there was a span of 11 bases. The CDR3 extends over 14 amino acids. CDR3 DNA: TGCGCCAGCAGCCAAACACCGCTAGGAGAGACCCAGTACTTC. It translates to CASSQTPLGETQYF.

A few counts support this clonotype. This chain links TRBV7-8 with TRBJ2-5; 8 bases are a match to TRBD2. The CDR3 has 15 amino acids. After removal of 3 bases from V and 5 bases from J, the junction contained 8 bases not matched to a gene. Germline-derived CDR1 and CDR2 are SGHVS and FQNEAQ. In DNA form, the CDR3 reads TGTGCCAGCAGCTTCGGGGCGGGGGGAATTGAGACCCAGTACTTC. It encodes CASSFGAGGIETQYF.

The chain uses TRBV6-6 and TRBJ2-3, with 11 nucleotides matching TRBD2. The CDR3 has 14 amino acids. J lost 11 bases, V lost 4 bases, and 8 bases had no gene match. Germline CDR1 is MNHNY and CDR2 is SVGAGI (reference sequence). As DNA, the CDR3 is TGTGCCAGCAGTTTTAGCGGGGGGGCGGGTCGGCAGTATTTT. It encodes CASSFSGGAGRQYF.

To note about this clonotype: A much larger clone lies one base from this, so it may be a read error. The rearrangement uses TRBV9 and TRBJ2-1; 8 positions match TRBD2. The assigned J gene may be wrong: the sequence end matches TRBJ2-7 better. The CDR3 consists of 14 residues. CDR1 and CDR2 (germline): SGDLS, YYNGEE. The CDR3 loop reads CVSSLAGKQYEQYF. Written as DNA, the CDR3 is TGTGTCAGCAGCTTAGCGGGAAAGCAGTACGAGCAGTACTTC.